This T cell receptor (beta chain) stems from a study of T cell responses to AZD1222 COVID-19 vaccine. The table came from immunoSEQ multiplex PCR; TCRdb's copy has only in-frame clones and leaves some out. The repertoire has more than 95,000 clones, about 87% of them found once; the top ten carry around 6.1%. Trimming at V came to 0 bases and at J to 6 bases, leaving 10 bases not matched to a gene. CDR3 size: 15 residues. In germline, CDR1 is SQVTM, CDR2 ANQGSEA. Here the sequenced sample was peripheral blood, taken on day 0 of AZD1222 vaccination. The TCR sequence derives from an adult in good health. V gene TRBV29-1 combines with J gene TRBJ1-2, with 7 bases aligning to TRBD1. CDR3: CSVEESPDRRNGYTF. CDR3 in DNA: TGCAGCGTTGAAGAAAGTCCGGACAGGAGGAATGGCTACACCTTC.